These 4 T cell receptor beta chains originate from one sample sequenced in a study of spatial heterogeneity in lung cancer. Documented time point: blood at routine non-recurrence follow-up after resection. In each case, whole RNA from tumor, nontumor lung or frozen PBMC was sequenced unsorted. TCRdb processed the 5' RACE reads anew with MiXCR; each CDR3 protein has one entry. The data hold roughly 120,000 distinct CDR3 sequences, with 9.5% to 15% observed a single time. This sample comprised PBMCs, obtained at follow-up. These receptors originate from a male donor with early-stage non-small cell lung cancer.

This clonotype was picked up many times. The gene calls are TRBV29-1 and TRBJ2-2; maybe TRBD1 (6 bases). This CDR3 contains 17 residues. V lost 0 bases, J lost 3 bases, and 17 bases lay in between. CDR1 and CDR2 (germline): SQVTM, ANQGSEA. In DNA form, the CDR3 reads TGCAGCGTTGAAGATCCACGAACAGGGTGGGACACCGGGGAGCTGTTTTTT. Protein: CSVEDPRTGWDTGELFF.

This clonotype was found a few times. J is TRBJ2-5 and V is TRBV11-2; 7 bases line up with TRBD1. This CDR3 has 14 amino acids. The J segment lost 6 bases and the V segment lost 4 bases, leaving 8 bases of the junction unmatched. In germline, CDR1 is SGHAT, CDR2 FQNNGV. Here the CDR3 reads CASSSDRPSKTQYF. CDR3 in DNA: TGTGCCAGCAGCTCGGACAGGCCCTCCAAGACCCAGTACTTC.

V is TRBV6-5 and J is TRBJ2-3; D is possibly TRBD1 (5 bases). Germline values: CDR1 MNHEY, CDR2 SVGAGI. Trimming removed 6 bases from V and 2 bases from J, with 24 bases in between. The CDR3 is 18 amino acids. As DNA, the CDR3 is TGTGCCAGCAGCAATGGGGCGACGTCCCGGGCTTTCACAGATACGCAGTATTTT. This codes for CASSNGATSRAFTDTQYF.

The rearrangement links TRBV19 to TRBJ2-5; perhaps D is TRBD1 or TRBD2 (5 bases each). This CDR3 comprises 15 residues. The V end lost 4 bases, the J end lost 4 bases, and 16 bases lay between the germline ends. The germline CDR1 and CDR2 sequences are LNHDA and SQIVND (reference sequence). In DNA form, the CDR3 reads TGTGCCAGTAGTACTATCGAAGGGACGCGAGAGACCCAGTACTTC. Encoded protein: CASSTIEGTRETQYF.